This T cell receptor beta chain was retrieved from a study of OX40 agonist ivuxolimab in advanced cancers. Across the study: Three dose-escalation patients had partial responses: one with hepatocellular carcinoma and two with cutaneous melanoma.

Trimming cost V 5 bases and J 0 bases; bases outside gene matches: 7. This CDR3 spans 16 amino acids. Germline V CDR1 and CDR2: SGHNT, YENEEA. Some clones are missing from TCRdb's copy, which holds only in-frame ones; the method was immunoSEQ multiplex PCR. Of 70,000 to 90,000 clones listed, 84% are singletons. This rearrangement joins TRBV11-3 to TRBJ2-7; 10 positions match TRBD2. The sample here was CD4+ or CD8+ T cells sorted from blood, taken in a trial of the OX40 agonist ivuxolimab. The source is an adult with an advanced solid tumor such as melanoma, head and neck, liver or kidney cancer. The CDR3 DNA sequence: TGTGCCAGCAGCGGCCATAGCGGGGGGCTCTCCTACGAGCAGTACTTC. This translates into CASSGHSGGLSYEQYF.